Presented here are 24 T cell receptor beta chains from one specimen sequenced in a study of control samples from healthy donors and cancer patients. TCRdb's table, derived via immunoSEQ multiplex PCR, lists solely in-frame clones and lacks some. The sample gives 24,000 or so clones, more than 75% of which show up once; about an eighth is in the top ten. Sample: PBMCs. These receptors all come from a man aged 45 to 65 with lung cancer.

Only one count was recorded for this clone. The rearrangement uses TRBV6-4 and TRBJ1-5, with a tentative D call TRBD1 (6 bases). Germline-derived CDR1 and CDR2 are MRHNA and SNTAGT. With 6 bases removed from V and 1 base from J, the gap between germline ends came to 13 bases. The CDR3 extends over 15 amino acids. CDR3: CASRLGQPSNQPQHF. The CDR3 DNA is TGTGCCAGCAGACTTGGACAGCCAAGCAATCAGCCCCAGCATTTT.

V gene TRBV28 combines with J gene TRBJ1-1; D is ambiguous. The germline V gene has CDR1 MDHEN and CDR2 SYDVKM. V lost 1 base and J lost 0, with 9 bases in between. CDR3 length: 15 amino acids. CDR3 nucleotides: TGTGCCAGCAGTTTATACGGGGATCTGAACACTGAAGCTTTCTTT. Its translation: CASSLYGDLNTEAFF.

The V call is TRBV30, the J call TRBJ1-2, with a possible D match to TRBD1 (5 bases). V shed 2 bases and J shed 11 bases, with 21 bases lying between them. The CDR3 loop spans 14 amino acids. CDR1 and CDR2 from the germline V gene are GTSNPN and SVGIG (reference sequence). Written as DNA, the CDR3 is TGTGCCTGGAGTAGGGTTCCAGGGAGAGTGCGGTACACCTTC. Translating it yields CAWSRVPGRVRYTF.

The DNA for the CDR3 is TGCGCCAGCAGGGCCAGGACGGCGACCTACGAGCAGTACTTC. This encodes CASRARTATYEQYF. The rearrangement uses TRBV5-1 and TRBJ2-7, with D unclear. V lost 5 bases, J lost 2 bases, and 14 bases lay in between. In germline, CDR1 is SGHRS, CDR2 YFSETQ. This CDR3 region has 14 residues.

This clone has only one observation. The rearrangement uses TRBV10-3 and TRBJ1-6, with 9 bases identical to TRBD1. CDR1 and CDR2 from the germline V gene are ENHRY and SYGVKD. J was trimmed by 6 bases and V by 7 bases; bases with no gene match: 7. The CDR3 is 15 residues long. Here the CDR3 reads CAINPGQGRNSPLHF. DNA of the CDR3: TGTGCCATCAATCCGGGACAGGGACGTAATTCACCCCTCCACTTT.

The chain recombines TRBV11-3 with TRBJ2-5; unclear D gene. The CDR3 is made up of 13 amino acids. Germline V gives CDR1 SGHNT, CDR2 YENEEA. Deletions cut 2 bases from V and 3 bases from J, with 7 bases between. The CDR3 sequence: CASSLKGEETQYF. In DNA, the CDR3 is TGTGCCAGCAGCTTAAAAGGAGAAGAGACCCAGTACTTC.

The rearrangement joins TRBV7-9 to TRBJ2-3; D might be TRBD1 (5 bases). Trimming pared 8 bases from V and 14 bases from J, leaving 8 bases between. This CDR3 has 8 residues. Germline-derived CDR1 and CDR2 are SEHNR and FQNEAQ (reference sequence). The CDR3 spells CASHQGYF. As DNA, the CDR3 is TGTGCCAGCCACCAGGGGTATTTT.

This rearrangement joins TRBV28 to TRBJ1-4; D gene unclear. This CDR3 contains 12 residues. The germline V gene encodes CDR1 MDHEN and CDR2 SYDVKM. V lost 6 bases and J 3 bases, leaving 5 bases between the germline ends. The CDR3 here is CASRSSNEKLFF. Written as DNA, the CDR3 is TGTGCCAGCAGGTCGTCTAATGAAAAACTGTTTTTT.

CDR3 residues: CASSATGGLRNTIYF. DNA of the CDR3: TGTGCCAGCTCAGCGACAGGGGGCTTAAGAAACACCATATATTTT. The rearrangement joins TRBV18 to TRBJ1-3; 10 nucleotides align to TRBD1. CDR1 KGHSH and CDR2 LQKENI come from the germline V gene. V lost 5 bases to trimming and J lost 5 bases; unmatched junction nucleotides: 6. The length of the CDR3 is 15 residues.

This chain links TRBV6-2 or TRBV6-3 with TRBJ2-6; 7 bases agree with TRBD1. Trimming removed 5 bases from V and 2 bases from J; junction bases left unmatched: 0. The CDR3 loop spans 14 amino acids. Looked up from germline, CDR1 is MNHEY and CDR2 is SVGEGT. Here the CDR3 DNA reads TGTGCCAGCAGTAGGGGGCCTGGGGCCAACGTCCTGACTTTC. It codes for CASSRGPGANVLTF.

CDR3: CSARQIDTQYF. The DNA for the CDR3 is TGCAGTGCTCGACAGATAGATACGCAGTATTTT. The genes are TRBV20-1 and TRBJ2-3; the D gene is possibly TRBD1 (5 bases). This CDR3 contains 11 residues. CDR1 DFQATT and CDR2 SNEGSKA come from the germline V gene (reference sequence). The germline V and J ends were trimmed by 5 bases and 5 bases, with 8 bases remaining between them.

The count of this clone is one. V and J are TRBV29-1 and TRBJ1-5; 8 bases match TRBD1. Germline V gene data show CDR1 as SQVTM and CDR2 as ANQGSEA. The V segment lost 6 bases and the J segment 0 bases; nucleotides outside the gene matches: 4. The CDR3 extends over 14 amino acids. In nucleotides, the CDR3 is TGCAGCGTGGGGACAGGTGATAGCAATCAGCCCCAGCATTTT. Translating gives CSVGTGDSNQPQHF. The full variable domain, completed using reference TRBV29-1 and TRBJ1-5, is SAVISQKPSRDICQRGTSLTIQCQVDSQVTMMFWYRQQPGQSLTLIATANQGSEATYESGFVIDKFPISRPNLTFSTLTVSNMSPEDSSIYLCSVGTGDSNQPQHFGDGTRLSIL.

The V call is TRBV5-6, the J call TRBJ1-5, with TRBD1 identical over 8 bases. CDR1 and CDR2 (germline): SGHDT, YYEEEE. The CDR3 spans 14 residues. The V gene end was trimmed by 4 bases and the J gene end by 3 bases; junction bases not matched to a gene: 3. The CDR3 protein is CASSRTGPNQPQHF. The CDR3 nucleotides are TGTGCCAGCAGCCGGACAGGGCCCAATCAGCCCCAGCATTTT.

This clone turned up a few times. The chain links TRBV24-1 to TRBJ2-3; D is unclear. Germline V CDR1 and CDR2: KGHDR, SFDVKD. The CDR3 has 12 amino acids. V was pared by 5 bases and J by 5 bases, with 7 bases between. CDR3 DNA: TGTGCCACCAGTGGCCCGGGAGATACGCAGTATTTT. Translated, it gives CATSGPGDTQYF.

The rearrangement uses TRBV19 and TRBJ2-3, with D uncertain. Germline V lookup: CDR1 LNHDA, CDR2 SQIVND (reference sequence). Trimming stripped 8 bases from V and 6 bases from J, with 15 bases between. The CDR3 spans 13 residues. The CDR3 is CASGRTQRDTQYF. In DNA, the CDR3 is TGTGCCAGTGGGCGGACCCAGAGGGATACGCAGTATTTT.

This chain connects TRBV20-1 to TRBJ2-1; no firm D call. CDR1 and CDR2 (germline): DFQATT, SNEGSKA (reference sequence). Trimming left V 3 bases short and J 5 bases short, with 14 bases between. The CDR3 has 14 residues. In nucleotides, the CDR3 is TGCAGTGCTAGTTTGAGGATTCCCCACAATGAGCAGTTCTTC. This codes for CSASLRIPHNEQFF.

This sequence joins TRBV11-2 and TRBJ2-7; TRBD1 aligns across 9 bases. The V segment lost 5 bases and the J segment 7 bases; nucleotides outside the gene matches: 18. In germline, CDR1 is SGHAT, CDR2 FQNNGV. The CDR3 covers 17 residues. CDR3 loop: CASSPTPSGTGWAEQYF. CDR3 DNA sequence: TGTGCCAGCAGCCCTACTCCGTCCGGGACAGGGTGGGCAGAGCAGTACTTC.

V and J are TRBV27 and TRBJ1-5; D is perhaps TRBD1 (5 bases). The germline V and J ends were trimmed by 3 bases and 10 bases, with 16 bases remaining between them. This CDR3 is built from 14 residues. CDR1 is MNHEY, CDR2 SMNVEV, per germline (reference sequence). The CDR3 bases are TGTGCCAGCAGTTTCGGGGCAGGGCCTCATCCCCAGCATTTT. This codes for CASSFGAGPHPQHF.

This clone was recorded once. The chain couples TRBV5-8 to TRBJ1-2, with 7 bases matching TRBD1. Germline CDR1 reads SGHTS; CDR2 reads YDEGEE. CDR3 length: 15 amino acids. After removal of 1 base from V and 6 bases from J, the junction contained 9 bases not matched to a gene. The CDR3 here is CASSLYPRTGHGYTF. CDR3 nucleotide sequence: TGTGCCAGCAGCTTGTACCCCCGGACAGGTCATGGCTACACCTTC.

The J gene is TRBJ2-7, the V gene TRBV14; D may correspond to TRBD1 or TRBD2 (5 bases each). V was pared by 0 bases and J by 2 bases, with 14 bases between. CDR1 SGHDN and CDR2 FVKESK come from the germline V gene. The CDR3 loop spans 16 amino acids. CDR3 DNA sequence: TGTGCCAGCAGCCAAGATTGGGGGAGAGGAACCTACGAGCAGTACTTC. Protein sequence: CASSQDWGRGTYEQYF.

The chain joins TRBV10-3 to TRBJ1-1; 8 bases align to TRBD1. Per the germline V gene, CDR1 is ENHRY and CDR2 is SYGVKD. The CDR3 is 14 residues long. V lost 6 bases to trimming and J lost 1 base; unmatched junction nucleotides: 4. The CDR3 bases are TGTGCCATCAGAACGACAGGGGCGAACACTGAAGCTTTCTTT. Its translation is CAIRTTGANTEAFF.

Relative to its sample, this clone is large. The rearrangement uses TRBV29-1 and TRBJ2-7, with D perhaps TRBD2 (5 bases). The CDR3 contains 15 residues. Germline V gene sequence: CDR1 SQVTM, CDR2 ANQGSEA. V lost 0 bases, J lost 6 bases, and 18 bases lay in between. CDR3: CSVEDPVRAGGEQYF. The DNA of the CDR3 is TGCAGCGTTGAAGATCCCGTGCGGGCAGGTGGCGAGCAGTACTTC.

The chain carries TRBV6-5 and TRBJ2-3; D is unresolved. V shed 3 bases and J shed 0 bases, with 10 bases lying between them. The CDR3 has 15 residues. The germline CDR1 and CDR2 sequences are MNHEY and SVGAGI. CDR3 sequence reads: CASSYGQPSTDTQYF. The CDR3 DNA is TGTGCCAGCAGTTATGGGCAACCTAGCACAGATACGCAGTATTTT.

V usage is TRBV7-9 and J usage is TRBJ2-3; 7 bases align to TRBD2. V was clipped by 5 bases and J by 1 base; unmatched bases: 15. Germline V gives CDR1 SEHNR, CDR2 FQNEAQ (reference sequence). The CDR3 totals 18 residues. The CDR3 DNA is TGTGCCAGCAGCGCTAAGGTCCTCGGGGGGTGGGGCACAGATACGCAGTATTTT. This translates into CASSAKVLGGWGTDTQYF.